This T cell receptor (beta chain) was identified in a study of control samples from healthy donors and cancer patients. The CDR3 length is 11 residues. Germline V gene data show CDR1 as ENHRY and CDR2 as SYGVKD. V gave up 6 bases and J gave up 3 bases, with 4 bases separating them. With respect to this clone: At the DNA level, this CDR3 is encoded by other sequences in the same sample as well.

Method: immunoSEQ multiplex PCR; TCRdb's copy keeps in-frame clones and lacks some. The sample carries 150,000 or so clones, over 85% recorded once. The sequence derives from a man between 18 and 35 years old in good health. The V and J genes are TRBV10-3 and TRBJ2-3, with D hard to call. The source material was blood. This chain's CDR3 is CAISDTDTQYF. The CDR3, as DNA: TGTGCCATCAGCGATACAGATACGCAGTATTTT.